This T cell receptor (beta chain) was captured by sequencing in a study of shared clonotypes between healthy human individuals. Study-level background: Researchers assigned three CD4 naive, three CD4 memory, two CD8 naive and one CD8 memory plate to each donor.

For sorted subsets, 150 to 200 ng DNA per replicate equaled approximately 30,000 T cell genomes. Method: immunoSEQ multiplex PCR; TCRdb's copy keeps in-frame clones and lacks some. Of some 1.5 million clones in the sample, about 96% are singletons; the top ten hold roughly 1.2%. In the CD4+ fraction, cells were divided into CD45RA+ naive and CD45RA-negative memory subsets. General study findings and limits: All-four-donor shared clonotypes had higher generation probabilities than non-shared clonotypes did.

Points on this clone: The antigen remains unidentified.

Germline CDR1 reads SNHLY; CDR2 reads FYNNEI. Germline trimming cut 6 bases from V and 1 base from J; bases unmatched to any gene: 7. There are 15 residues in the CDR3. This clonotype was sampled from a man younger than 45 in good health. The chain has TRBV2 and TRBJ1-1, with TRBD1 matching over 8 bases. What was sequenced was naive CD4+ T cells sorted from blood. Subset here: CD45RA+ positively selected. CDR3 DNA sequence: TGTGCCAGCAGGGTATTTCAGGGGGCGAACACTGAAGCTTTCTTT. Protein product: CASRVFQGANTEAFF.